This T cell receptor beta chain appears in the sequencing data of a study of control samples from healthy donors and cancer patients. Sequencing was performed with immunoSEQ multiplex PCR; in TCRdb, only in-frame clones are kept and a portion is missing. Counted here are approximately 74,000 clones, about 95% occurring once; the ten biggest clones make up over 2.5%. V lost 0 bases to trimming and J lost 2 bases; unmatched junction nucleotides: 9. The CDR3 is made up of 18 amino acids. From germline, CDR1 is SGHDN and CDR2 FVKESK. This chain connects TRBV14 to TRBJ2-7; 11 nucleotides agree with TRBD2. The sequence was obtained from a woman aged 30 to 39 in good health. The source material was blood. CDR3: CASSQDTSGGLETYEQYF. CDR3 bases: TGTGCCAGCAGCCAAGACACTAGCGGGGGCCTAGAGACCTACGAGCAGTACTTC.